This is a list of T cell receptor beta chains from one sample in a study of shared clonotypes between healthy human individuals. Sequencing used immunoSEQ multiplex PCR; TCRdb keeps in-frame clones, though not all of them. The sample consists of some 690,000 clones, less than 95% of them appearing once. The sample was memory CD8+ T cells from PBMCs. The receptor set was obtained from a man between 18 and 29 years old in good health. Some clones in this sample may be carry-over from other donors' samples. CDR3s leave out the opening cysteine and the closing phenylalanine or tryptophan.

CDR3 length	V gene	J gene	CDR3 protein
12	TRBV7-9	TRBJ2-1	ASIGGQTYNEQF
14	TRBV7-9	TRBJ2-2	ASSFPGLAGGGELF
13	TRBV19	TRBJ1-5	ASRSVGRVDQPQH
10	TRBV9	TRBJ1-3	ASSSDRNTIY
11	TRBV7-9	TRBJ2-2	AILTANTGELF
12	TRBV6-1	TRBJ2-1	ASSEAHRTGWAF
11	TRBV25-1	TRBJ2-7	ASTGKGTYEQY
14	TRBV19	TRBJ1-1	ASNPGETGVSTEAF
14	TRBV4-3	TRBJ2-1	ASSRLTGSSYNEQF
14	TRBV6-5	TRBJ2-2	ASSYLLAGPPGELF
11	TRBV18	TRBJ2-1	ASSQGGYNEQF
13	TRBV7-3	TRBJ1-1	ASSFEPGAETEAF
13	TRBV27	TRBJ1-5	ASSLGTGTVFPQH
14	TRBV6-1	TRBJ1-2	ASSEARDISYYGYT
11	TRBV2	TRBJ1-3	AIQDRARNTIY
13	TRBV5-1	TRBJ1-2	ASSPWTGGVEGYT
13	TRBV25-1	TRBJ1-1	ASSDPRGQNTEAF
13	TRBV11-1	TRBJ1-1	ASSSRRYENTEAF
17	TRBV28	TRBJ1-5	ASSPRFPRAPYSNQPQH
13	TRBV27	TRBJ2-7	ASSLEGTGVYEQY
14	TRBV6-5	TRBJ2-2	ASSSWGGQYTGELF
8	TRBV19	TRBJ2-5	ASRKETQY
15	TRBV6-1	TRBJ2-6	AISERTSWAGANVLT
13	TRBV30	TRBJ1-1	AWGAQIEGNTEAF
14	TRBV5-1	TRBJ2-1	ASSLTTVSSYNEQF
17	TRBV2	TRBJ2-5	ASSDLASGPYLGEETQY
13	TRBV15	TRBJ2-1	ATSFLGGVGDEQF
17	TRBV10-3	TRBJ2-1	AISGPETSGRSSYNEQF
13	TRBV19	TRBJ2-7	ASQGGASGAYEQY
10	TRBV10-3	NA	AIGQGGYEQY
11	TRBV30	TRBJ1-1	AWSPRRVTEAF
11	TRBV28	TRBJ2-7	ASSWTESVEQY
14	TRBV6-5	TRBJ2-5	ASSSSMTSLEETQY
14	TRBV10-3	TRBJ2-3	AISESWEGLADTQY
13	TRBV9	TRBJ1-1	ASSVNGESKTEAF
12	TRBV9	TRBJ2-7	ASSVSPGAYEQY
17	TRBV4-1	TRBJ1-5	ASSRKTRRDRVGNQPQH
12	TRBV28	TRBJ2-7	ASSPERSGSEQY
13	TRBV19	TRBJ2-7	ASSIRTSAFYEQY
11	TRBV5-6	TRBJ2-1	ASDIRGNNEQF
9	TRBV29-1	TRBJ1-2	SVRHSHGYT
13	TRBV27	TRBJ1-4	ASSILQGTNEKLF
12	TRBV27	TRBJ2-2	ASRLVEDTGELF
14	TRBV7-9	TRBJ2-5	ASSRNLAVGEETQY
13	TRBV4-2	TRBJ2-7	ASSQKLAGPVEQY
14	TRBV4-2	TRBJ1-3	ASSPLGEVSGNTIY
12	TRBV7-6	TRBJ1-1	ASSLKRGGPEAF
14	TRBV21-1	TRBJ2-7	ASSRERAGGSCEQY
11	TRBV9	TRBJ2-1	ASSQARNHEQF
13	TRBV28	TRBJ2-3	ASSTGTGSTDTQY
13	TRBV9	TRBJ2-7	ASSVGTGGSYEQY
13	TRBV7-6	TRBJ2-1	ASSLSSRGLNEQF
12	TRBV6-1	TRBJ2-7	ASNHRASAYEQY
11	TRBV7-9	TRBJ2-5	ASSLLGPETQY